A selection of T cell receptor beta chains follows, all from one sample in a study of CD8+ T cells in alopecia areata. Produced via immunoSEQ multiplex PCR; TCRdb's table is partial and in-frame only. The sample includes about 150,000 clones, approximately 53% of them seen just once. The material was CD8+ T cells sorted from blood, obtained at week 0. The receptors here all came from a human donor with alopecia areata. The CDR3 runs from the conserved cysteine through the conserved F or W. Each record gives: V gene, D gene, J gene, CDR3 length, clone size, CDR3 DNA, CDR3 protein. The D gene is left open where the match is weak. Where a row states a size, it is once, few, many or the class of an expanded clone; other rows omit it.

V: TRBV29-1; D: -; J: TRBJ2-2; length: 14; size: few; DNA: TGCAGCGTTGACCCCCAGGGTGGGACCGGGGAGCTGTTTTTT; CDR3: CSVDPQGGTGELFF
V: TRBV13; D: -; J: TRBJ2-6; length: 18; size: -; DNA: TGTGCCAGCAGCTGGAGACAGGCCGGGGGCTCTGGGGCCAACGTCCTGACTTTC; CDR3: CASSWRQAGGSGANVLTF
V: TRBV15; D: -; J: TRBJ1-1; length: 14; size: -; DNA: TGTGCCACCAGCAAAACCCAAAAGAACACTGAAGCTTTCTTT; CDR3: CATSKTQKNTEAFF
V: TRBV25-1; D: -; J: TRBJ2-3; length: 15; size: -; DNA: TGTGCCAGCGGCTCGTTGGGCATAGGCACAGATACGCAGTATTTT; CDR3: CASGSLGIGTDTQYF
V: TRBV9; D: -; J: TRBJ2-3; length: 16; size: -; DNA: TGTGCCAGCAGCGTAAAGAAGGCCGGGAACACAGATACGCAGTATTTT; CDR3: CASSVKKAGNTDTQYF
V: TRBV29-1; D: -; J: TRBJ2-7; length: 13; size: -; DNA: TGCAGCGTTGGGAGGGGGCCGACCGGCGAGCAGTACTTC; CDR3: CSVGRGPTGEQYF
V: TRBV27; D: -; J: TRBJ1-4; length: 10; size: -; DNA: TGTGCCAGCATAGATGAAAAACTGTTTTTT; CDR3: CASIDEKLFF
V: TRBV4-3; D: -; J: TRBJ1-6; length: 15; size: -; DNA: TGCGCCAGCAGCCAAGATCATGGCAGTAATTCACCCCTCCACTTT; CDR3: CASSQDHGSNSPLHF
V: TRBV30; D: TRBD1; J: TRBJ1-1; length: 15; size: few; DNA: TGTGCCTTCTCCTCCGGGACAGGACTAGGTAATGAAGCTTTCTTT; CDR3: CAFSSGTGLGNEAFF
V: TRBV5-1; D: -; J: TRBJ2-2; length: 12; size: -; DNA: TGCGCCAGCAGTCTAGCTACCGGGGAGCTGTTTTTT; CDR3: CASSLATGELFF
V: TRBV29-1; D: -; J: TRBJ2-1; length: 11; size: -; DNA: TGCAGCGTTGTGGAAATGTGGGAGCAGTTCTTC; CDR3: CSVVEMWEQFF
V: TRBV7-2; D: TRBD2; J: TRBJ2-1; length: 14; size: -; DNA: TGTGCCAGCAGCTTAGGACTAGCGGGGAATGAGCAGTTCTTC; CDR3: CASSLGLAGNEQFF
V: TRBV14; D: TRBD1; J: TRBJ1-2; length: 15; size: -; DNA: TGTGCCAGCAGCCAAGAAAGGACAGGGAAGAGCGGCTACACCTTC; CDR3: CASSQERTGKSGYTF
V: TRBV30; D: -; J: TRBJ1-4; length: 13; size: -; DNA: TGTGCCTGGAGTATGGGGTTTGGTGAAAAACTGTTTTTT; CDR3: CAWSMGFGEKLFF
V: TRBV5-6; D: TRBD2; J: TRBJ2-1; length: 14; size: few; DNA: TGTGCCAGCAGCTTCGGGGGGGCGTACAATGAGCAGTTCTTC; CDR3: CASSFGGAYNEQFF
V: TRBV30; D: -; J: TRBJ2-1; length: 12; size: -; DNA: TGTGCCTGGAGGAGAGGGGCTAATGAGCAGTTCTTC; CDR3: CAWRRGANEQFF
V: TRBV4-1; D: -; J: TRBJ2-3; length: 14; size: -; DNA: TGCGCCAGCAGCCACGTCAGTATGGAGGATACGCAGTATTTT; CDR3: CASSHVSMEDTQYF
V: TRBV10-3; D: TRBD1; J: TRBJ1-2; length: 14; size: -; DNA: TGTGCCATCAACAGGGGACATTTTGACTATGGCTACACCTTC; CDR3: CAINRGHFDYGYTF
V: TRBV7-2; D: -; J: TRBJ2-1; length: 13; size: few; DNA: TGTGCCAGCAGCACCCGGAGTTGGAATGAGCAGTTCTTC; CDR3: CASSTRSWNEQFF
V: TRBV4-3; D: -; J: TRBJ2-7; length: 14; size: -; DNA: TGCGCCAGCAGCCAAGACCAAGGAGTGTACGAGCAGTACTTC; CDR3: CASSQDQGVYEQYF
V: TRBV5-6; D: TRBD1; J: TRBJ1-1; length: 13; size: -; DNA: TGTGCCAGCAGCGGGGGACAGGCCACTGAAGCTTTCTTT; CDR3: CASSGGQATEAFF
V: TRBV30; D: -; J: TRBJ2-1; length: 11; size: -; DNA: TGTGCCTGGACTGATAAGAATGAGCAGTTCTTC; CDR3: CAWTDKNEQFF
V: TRBV11-2; D: -; J: TRBJ1-5; length: 12; size: -; DNA: TGTGCCAGCAGCGTACAGGATCAGCCCCAGCATTTT; CDR3: CASSVQDQPQHF
V: TRBV2; D: -; J: TRBJ2-7; length: 11; size: few; DNA: TGTGCCAGCAGGCGAAGTGACGAGCAGTACTTC; CDR3: CASRRSDEQYF
V: TRBV29-1; D: -; J: TRBJ2-2; length: 11; size: -; DNA: TGCAGCGCCGCGGGTGCCGGGGAGCTGTTTTTT; CDR3: CSAAGAGELFF
V: TRBV4-1; D: -; J: TRBJ2-1; length: 17; size: -; DNA: TGCGCCAGCAGCCAAGTGCCCGGACAGCCCCTTCCCAATGAGCAGTTCTTC; CDR3: CASSQVPGQPLPNEQFF
V: TRBV6-6; D: -; J: TRBJ2-1; length: 11; size: few; DNA: TGTGCCAGCAGTTACGGGACAGAGCAGTTCTTC; CDR3: CASSYGTEQFF
V: TRBV7-9; D: -; J: TRBJ1-4; length: 12; size: -; DNA: TGTGCCAGCAGGATTGAGGGGGGAAAACTGTTTTTT; CDR3: CASRIEGGKLFF
V: TRBV27; D: -; J: TRBJ2-5; length: 13; size: -; DNA: TGTGCCAGCACCTCCCTAGGGGGTGAGACCCAGTACTTC; CDR3: CASTSLGGETQYF
V: TRBV2; D: -; J: TRBJ2-3; length: 16; size: once; DNA: TGTGCCAGCAGCCCCATCGGGGGGCGGGGCACAGATACGCAGTATTTT; CDR3: CASSPIGGRGTDTQYF
V: TRBV30; D: TRBD1; J: TRBJ2-6; length: 19; size: few; DNA: TGTGCCTGGAGTATTCCGACAGGGCCGCCCCTCTCTGGGGCCAACGTCCTGACTTTC; CDR3: CAWSIPTGPPLSGANVLTF
V: TRBV7-3; D: -; J: TRBJ2-3; length: 15; size: -; DNA: TGTGCCAGCAGCTTGACGGGGGCAGACACAGATACGCAGTATTTT; CDR3: CASSLTGADTDTQYF
V: TRBV7-2; D: -; J: TRBJ2-7; length: 13; size: -; DNA: TGTGCCAGCAGCTTAGGGGTTCTATACGAGCAGTACTTC; CDR3: CASSLGVLYEQYF
V: TRBV29-1; D: TRBD1; J: TRBJ1-2; length: 12; size: once; DNA: TGCAGCGTTCCCCGGGACAGGGGTGGCTACACCTTC; CDR3: CSVPRDRGGYTF
V: TRBV18; D: -; J: TRBJ2-1; length: 17; size: -; DNA: TGTGCCAGCTCGCGGACCGGGAGCGGCGTCTCCTACAATGAGCAGTTCTTC; CDR3: CASSRTGSGVSYNEQFF
V: TRBV30; D: -; J: TRBJ2-3; length: 15; size: -; DNA: TGTGCCTGGAGTCGGGCGGGACAAATCACAGATACGCAGTATTTT; CDR3: CAWSRAGQITDTQYF
V: TRBV6-4; D: TRBD2; J: TRBJ2-5; length: 16; size: -; DNA: TGTGCCAGCAGTGTCCCGACTAGCGGGGGAGATGAGACCCAGTACTTC; CDR3: CASSVPTSGGDETQYF
V: TRBV9; D: -; J: TRBJ1-2; length: 17; size: -; DNA: TGTGCCAGCAGCGTAGAAATGGGCGGCGTTGAGGACTATGGCTACACCTTC; CDR3: CASSVEMGGVEDYGYTF
V: TRBV4-2; D: -; J: TRBJ1-2; length: 13; size: -; DNA: TGTGCCAGCAGCCACGGGGGCCGGAACGGCTACACCTTC; CDR3: CASSHGGRNGYTF
V: TRBV30; D: -; J: TRBJ1-1; length: 13; size: -; DNA: TGTGCCGCACAGGTTAACATGAACACTGAAGCTTTCTTT; CDR3: CAAQVNMNTEAFF
V: TRBV7-2; D: -; J: TRBJ2-2; length: 12; size: -; DNA: TGTGCCAGCAGCTTTAGCGCCGGGGAGCTGTTTTTT; CDR3: CASSFSAGELFF
V: TRBV29-1; D: -; J: TRBJ1-1; length: 12; size: few; DNA: TGCAGCGTTGACCGGGGCAGTACTGAAGCTTTCTTT; CDR3: CSVDRGSTEAFF
V: TRBV27; D: -; J: TRBJ2-1; length: 14; size: -; DNA: TGTGCCAGCAGCAAGGACAGCGTCTACAATGAGCAGTTCTTC; CDR3: CASSKDSVYNEQFF
V: TRBV7-9; D: TRBD1; J: TRBJ2-5; length: 14; size: few; DNA: TGTGCCAGCAGGCCGGGACAGGGGTTTGAGACCCAGTACTTC; CDR3: CASRPGQGFETQYF
V: TRBV27; D: -; J: TRBJ1-1; length: 15; size: -; DNA: TGTGCCAGCAGTAGAACTATCAGGGTGAACACTGAAGCTTTCTTT; CDR3: CASSRTIRVNTEAFF
V: TRBV30; D: -; J: TRBJ1-1; length: 11; size: -; DNA: TGTGCCTGGAGTGGGGGAAATGAAGCTTTCTTT; CDR3: CAWSGGNEAFF
V: TRBV23-1; D: TRBD1; J: TRBJ1-1; length: 18; size: few; DNA: TGCGCCAGCAGTCAATCGGACAGGGGGGATGAGATGAACACTGAAGCTTTCTTT; CDR3: CASSQSDRGDEMNTEAFF
V: TRBV23-1; D: -; J: TRBJ1-4; length: 16; size: -; DNA: TGCGCCAGCAGTCACTCTCACAACGGGGGAGCCGAAAAACTGTTTTTT; CDR3: CASSHSHNGGAEKLFF
V: TRBV29-1; D: -; J: TRBJ1-2; length: 15; size: -; DNA: TGCAGCGTTGAAGAGACAGAGACAGCGAACTATGGCTACACCTTC; CDR3: CSVEETETANYGYTF
V: TRBV27; D: TRBD1; J: TRBJ1-1; length: 13; size: -; DNA: TGTGCCAGCAGTTTACTAACAGGGGCAGAAGCTTTCTTT; CDR3: CASSLLTGAEAFF
V: TRBV9; D: -; J: TRBJ1-5; length: 15; size: -; DNA: TGTGCCAGCAGCGTAGGTGGGGCCCACAATCAGCCCCAGCATTTT; CDR3: CASSVGGAHNQPQHF
V: TRBV14; D: -; J: TRBJ2-7; length: 16; size: -; DNA: TGTGCCAGCAGCCAAGACGATACGCGCCCCGATTACGAGCAGTACTTC; CDR3: CASSQDDTRPDYEQYF
V: TRBV4-3; D: TRBD1; J: TRBJ2-7; length: 14; size: -; DNA: TGCGCCAGCAGCCAAGACAGGGGGCCGGACGAGCAGTACTTC; CDR3: CASSQDRGPDEQYF
V: TRBV10-3; D: -; J: TRBJ2-4; length: 12; size: few; DNA: TGTGCCATCAGTGAGGTTCGAGACATTCAGTACTTC; CDR3: CAISEVRDIQYF
V: TRBV5-1; D: TRBD1; J: TRBJ2-7; length: 16; size: few; DNA: TGCGCCAGCAGCCCCGGACAGGGGGCGTATATCTACGAGCAGTACTTC; CDR3: CASSPGQGAYIYEQYF
V: TRBV29-1; D: -; J: TRBJ1-2; length: 12; size: -; DNA: TGCAGCGATGGACAGTCCAGGGATGGCTACACCTTC; CDR3: CSDGQSRDGYTF
V: TRBV29-1; D: -; J: TRBJ2-2; length: 12; size: few; DNA: TGCAGCGTTGGTGGAAGTACCGGGGAGCTGTTTTTT; CDR3: CSVGGSTGELFF
V: TRBV10-2; D: -; J: TRBJ1-1; length: 13; size: -; DNA: TGCGCCAGCAGTGAAGGTGTTGGGTTGGGAGCTTTCTTT; CDR3: CASSEGVGLGAFF
V: TRBV30; D: -; J: TRBJ2-7; length: 14; size: -; DNA: TGTGCCTGGGGACTTGGGCAGGAAACCTACGAGCAGTACTTC; CDR3: CAWGLGQETYEQYF